A selection of T cell receptor beta chains follows, all from one sample in a study of cytomegalovirus exposure and HLA in healthy donors. The data were produced by immunoSEQ multiplex PCR, yet TCRdb's version contains in-frame clones alone and is incomplete. The sample has 90,000 to 150,000 clones; 63% are singletons. The material sequenced was PBMCs. The receptors were gathered from a man in his forties or fifties in good health and CMV-seropositive. Both conserved end residues are part of each CDR3. The D gene is left open where the match is weak. Size is stated for part of the rows, as once, few or many counts, or as a class when the clone is expanded.

abundance: .
j_gene: TRBJ2-7
v_gene: TRBV5-1
d_gene: .
CDR3nt: TGCGCCAGCAGCTTGGTGGGCAGTACGTCCTACGAGCAGTACTTC
CDR3aa: CASSLVGSTSYEQYF

abundance: .
j_gene: TRBJ2-5
v_gene: TRBV11-2
d_gene: TRBD2
CDR3nt: TGTGCCAGCAGCTTAGTCGGGACTAGCGGGAGGGCCCGGGAGACCCAGTACTTC
CDR3aa: CASSLVGTSGRARETQYF

abundance: .
j_gene: TRBJ2-7
v_gene: TRBV5-1
d_gene: TRBD1
CDR3nt: TGCGCCAGCAGCTTCCACGGGACAGGAGACTACGAGCAGTACTTC
CDR3aa: CASSFHGTGDYEQYF

abundance: .
j_gene: TRBJ2-3
v_gene: TRBV28
d_gene: TRBD2
CDR3nt: TGTGCCAGCAGGGTAGCGGGAGGAATTGCAGATACGCAGTATTTT
CDR3aa: CASRVAGGIADTQYF

abundance: .
j_gene: TRBJ2-2
v_gene: TRBV6-4
d_gene: TRBD2
CDR3nt: TGTGCCAGCAGTGATAGGACTAGCGTTTTATGGGAGCTGTTTTTT
CDR3aa: CASSDRTSVLWELFF

abundance: few
j_gene: TRBJ2-1
v_gene: TRBV5-1
d_gene: TRBD2
CDR3nt: TGCGCCAGCAGCTTTTTGACTAGCGGGAGTACCGTAGAGTTCTTC
CDR3aa: CASSFLTSGSTVEFF

abundance: .
j_gene: TRBJ1-4
v_gene: TRBV29-1
d_gene: TRBD1
CDR3nt: TGCAGCGTTGAGACAGGGTCTAATGAAAAACTGTTTTTT
CDR3aa: CSVETGSNEKLFF

abundance: .
j_gene: TRBJ2-3
v_gene: TRBV29-1
d_gene: .
CDR3nt: TGCAGCGTTGAAGCACACCGGACAGCCAGCTTCAGCACAGATACGCAGTATTTT
CDR3aa: CSVEAHRTASFSTDTQYF

abundance: few
j_gene: TRBJ2-7
v_gene: TRBV7-8
d_gene: TRBD2
CDR3nt: TGTGCCAGCAGCCCAAGCTCCGGGACTAGGGTATACTACGAGCAGTACTTC
CDR3aa: CASSPSSGTRVYYEQYF

abundance: .
j_gene: TRBJ1-5
v_gene: TRBV6-5
d_gene: .
CDR3nt: TGTGCCAGCAGTTACTCAAGCTCGGGGAGCAATCAGCCCCAGCATTTT
CDR3aa: CASSYSSSGSNQPQHF

abundance: .
j_gene: TRBJ1-6
v_gene: TRBV7-2
d_gene: .
CDR3nt: TGTGCCAGCAGCTTAAGGGGGTCGAATTCACCCCTCCACTTT
CDR3aa: CASSLRGSNSPLHF

abundance: .
j_gene: TRBJ1-2
v_gene: TRBV9
d_gene: .
CDR3nt: TGTGCCAGCAAACCTCTCGACAGGACCTATGGCTACACCTTC
CDR3aa: CASKPLDRTYGYTF

abundance: .
j_gene: TRBJ1-2
v_gene: TRBV6-5
d_gene: TRBD1
CDR3nt: TGTGCCAGCAGTAACGGCGGGACAGGGGACCTCTACACCTTC
CDR3aa: CASSNGGTGDLYTF

abundance: once
j_gene: TRBJ2-3
v_gene: TRBV10-3
d_gene: .
CDR3nt: TGTGCCATCAGTGAGTCTTCGGCAGATACGCAGTATTTT
CDR3aa: CAISESSADTQYF

abundance: .
j_gene: TRBJ2-7
v_gene: TRBV5-1
d_gene: .
CDR3nt: TGCGCCAGCAGCTTGGCGCCAGGGGCAAGCTACGAGCAGTACTTC
CDR3aa: CASSLAPGASYEQYF

abundance: .
j_gene: TRBJ2-3
v_gene: TRBV5-1
d_gene: .
CDR3nt: TGCGCCAGCAGCTTACAGGGGGGGACCACAGATACGCAGTATTTT
CDR3aa: CASSLQGGTTDTQYF

abundance: .
j_gene: TRBJ1-1
v_gene: TRBV5-1
d_gene: .
CDR3nt: TGCGCCAGCAGCCGCGGGGTCGACGGCACTGAAGCTTTCTTT
CDR3aa: CASSRGVDGTEAFF

abundance: .
j_gene: TRBJ2-7
v_gene: TRBV18
d_gene: TRBD1
CDR3nt: TGTGCCAGCTCACCATCGGTTCAGGGGGCAGGCGAGCAGTACTTC
CDR3aa: CASSPSVQGAGEQYF

abundance: .
j_gene: TRBJ2-1
v_gene: TRBV6-1
d_gene: TRBD2
CDR3nt: TGTGCCAGCAGTGCTCTAAGCGGGGGGGGCGGGGAGCAGTTCTTC
CDR3aa: CASSALSGGGGEQFF

abundance: .
j_gene: TRBJ2-5
v_gene: TRBV30
d_gene: TRBD2
CDR3nt: TGTGCCTGGAGTGTACGACGGGGGGTTGAAGAGACCCAGTACTTC
CDR3aa: CAWSVRRGVEETQYF